These 5 T cell receptor beta chains share one sample of origin, sequenced in a study of spatial heterogeneity in lung cancer. TCRdb processed the 5' RACE reads anew with MiXCR; each CDR3 protein has one entry. The table records 30,000 to 35,000 distinct CDR3 sequences, about 10% of them present only once. Time point meaning: blood at routine non-recurrence follow-up after resection. The input for sequencing was PBMCs, taken at follow-up. These receptors were collected from a female donor with early-stage non-small cell lung cancer.

Many counts were recorded for this clonotype. The chain combines TRBV20-1 with TRBJ2-7, with D maybe TRBD2 (5 bases). CDR1 and CDR2 (germline): DFQATT, SNEGSKA (reference sequence). The CDR3 sequence is 13 residues long. V lost 0 bases to trimming and J lost 4 bases, with 10 bases between them. CDR3 nucleotides: TGCAGTGCTAGAGACGGGGTTTCTTACGAGCAGTACTTC. Its protein is CSARDGVSYEQYF.

This clonotype was detected only a few times. This sequence joins TRBV27 and TRBJ2-2; 7 bases line up with TRBD2. This CDR3 has 13 amino acids. V was pared by 2 bases and J by 6 bases, with 0 bases of the junction left unmatched. The germline CDR1 and CDR2 sequences are MNHEY and SMNVEV (reference sequence). The CDR3 nucleotides are TGTGCCAGCAGTTTAGGGGGGGCCGGGGAGCTGTTTTTT. The encoded protein is CASSLGGAGELFF.

The chain couples TRBV20-1 to TRBJ1-6, with D tentatively TRBD1 (5 bases). Looked up from germline, CDR1 is DFQATT and CDR2 is SNEGSKA (reference sequence). Trimming removed 0 bases at V and 0 bases at J, with 18 bases between. This CDR3 has 19 amino acids. The CDR3 region has the DNA TGCAGTGCTAGAGATGGTGGGGGTCCTTTGAGCTCCTATAATTCACCCCTCCACTTT. Translating it yields CSARDGGGPLSSYNSPLHF.

This clonotype was counted at least ten times. The chain uses TRBV2 and TRBJ2-1; TRBD1 matches 7 bases. The CDR3 is made up of 13 amino acids. Unmatched junction bases numbered 6, after V lost 7 bases and J lost 6 bases. Germline V gene lookup returns CDR1 SNHLY and CDR2 FYNNEI. The CDR3 here is CASKGALPNEQFF. For the CDR3, the DNA is TGTGCCAGCAAGGGGGCTCTTCCCAATGAGCAGTTCTTC.

This clonotype appeared many times. CDR3: CASSSGGADEQYF. CDR3 coding DNA: TGTGCCAGCAGCTCAGGGGGCGCGGACGAGCAGTACTTC. The chain couples TRBV28 to TRBJ2-7; 8 bases align to TRBD1. Trimming removed 6 bases from V and 5 bases from J; junction bases left unmatched: 6. The CDR3 contains 13 residues. Germline V gene data show CDR1 as MDHEN and CDR2 as SYDVKM.